This T cell receptor beta chain was found in a study of T cell responses to AZD1222 COVID-19 vaccine. Study-wide results and caveats: At study baseline, merely five or six AZD1222 recipients were seropositive. Donors, mostly white British, included more females; clonal diversity was possibly underestimated.

Points on this clone: What it recognizes is unknown.

Method: immunoSEQ multiplex PCR; TCRdb's copy keeps in-frame clones and lacks some. The top ten hold about 4.4% of the sample, which has approximately 120,000 clones, around 85% seen once. Germline V lookup: CDR1 KGHSH, CDR2 LQKENI. This CDR3 has 12 residues. V shed 5 bases and J shed 4 bases, with 8 bases lying between them. This rearrangement joins TRBV18 to TRBJ1-2, with D possibly TRBD1 on 5 matching bases. The receptor was derived from an adult who received the AZD1222 COVID-19 vaccine. Here the sequenced sample was peripheral blood, taken 28 days after the second AZD1222 dose. CDR3 sequence (DNA): TGTGCCAGCTCAACGGACACCTATGGCTACACCTTC. This encodes CASSTDTYGYTF.